This entry is about one T cell receptor (beta chain). The data stem from a study of cytomegalovirus exposure and HLA in healthy donors. The PCR was carried out with 60 Vbeta primers and 13 Jbeta primers. Here immunoSEQ multiplex PCR was the method, and the copy in TCRdb shows in-frame clones only, minus some. The sample includes roughly 130,000 clones, approximately 72% of them seen just once. This CDR3 comprises 13 residues. Trimming took off 2 bases at V and 6 bases at J, with 9 bases between the two ends. Per the germline V gene, CDR1 is LGHNA and CDR2 is YSLEER. This TCR was sampled from a man aged 18 to 30 in good health and CMV-seronegative. The chain recombines TRBV4-3 with TRBJ2-3; D gene unclear. What was sequenced was PBMCs. The CDR3 bases are TGCGCCAGCAGCCAAACAGCAAGGGATACGCAGTATTTT. It codes for CASSQTARDTQYF.